The 9 T cell receptor beta chains reported below all come from one sample, sequenced in a study of blood T cell repertoires in COVID-19. Profiling relied on immunoSEQ multiplex PCR, and the TCRdb table lists in-frame clones only, not all of them. The sample shows a few hundred thousand clones, around 83% of them seen only once. The sample taken for sequencing was peripheral blood. These receptors all stem from a man aged 18-30 years with active or convalescent COVID-19.

The chain employs TRBV12-3 or TRBV12-4 and TRBJ1-2, with D maybe TRBD1 (6 bases). This CDR3 spans 13 amino acids. V gave up 3 bases and J gave up 8 bases, with 13 bases separating them. CDR3 region: CASSLSGAQGYTF. CDR3 DNA sequence: TGTGCCAGCAGTTTGTCAGGGGCGCAGGGCTACACCTTC.

This CDR3 reads CASSLTSGSYNEQFF. The CDR3 DNA reads as TGTGCCAGCAGCCTGACTAGCGGGAGTTACAATGAGCAGTTCTTC. The chain joins TRBV5-4 to TRBJ2-1; 12 bases map to TRBD2. The germline V gene encodes CDR1 SGHNT and CDR2 YYREEE (reference sequence). This CDR3 spans 15 amino acids. V lost 4 bases and J lost 4; bases outside the gene matches: 3.

This clone has a single count. This rearrangement joins TRBV28 to TRBJ2-5; no clear D gene. Germline-derived CDR1 and CDR2 are MDHEN and SYDVKM. The CDR3 length is 13 residues. Trimming pared 10 bases from V and 8 bases from J, leaving 20 bases between. Here the CDR3 reads CATSIGVTGTQYF. CDR3 sequence (DNA): TGTGCCACCTCGATCGGTGTAACCGGTACCCAGTACTTC.

This rearrangement joins TRBV2 to TRBJ2-2; no reliable D call. Germline V lookup: CDR1 SNHLY, CDR2 FYNNEI. This CDR3 spans 13 amino acids. Trimming removed 10 bases from V and 7 bases from J, with 16 bases in between. The CDR3 DNA reads as TGTGCCACCGACAACCTTGGCAGCGGGGAGCTGTTTTTT. Its translation: CATDNLGSGELFF.

The chain links TRBV6-5 to TRBJ2-3; a possible D gene is TRBD2 (6 bases). Germline CDR1 is MNHEY and CDR2 is SVGAGI. Trimming stripped 11 bases from V and 4 bases from J, with 10 bases between. This CDR3 region has 11 residues. The CDR3 region has the DNA TGTGCCGGGACTGGAGCAGATACGCAGTATTTT. It codes for CAGTGADTQYF.

The gene calls are TRBV5-6 and TRBJ2-3, with a possible D match to TRBD1 (7 bases). Trimming cost V 2 bases and J 3 bases, with 13 bases left between them. Germline loops: CDR1 SGHDT, CDR2 YYEEEE. This CDR3 comprises 15 residues. CDR3 region: CASSFATGTTDTQYF. For the CDR3, the DNA is TGTGCCAGCAGCTTCGCGACAGGGACTACAGATACGCAGTATTTT.

A note on this clone: One end of the junction does not line up with germline, which may come from a read error. The chain recombines TRBV5-1 with TRBJ1-4; no definite D call. The CDR3 is made up of 14 amino acids. CDR1 and CDR2 (germline): SGHRS, YFSETQ. CDR3 DNA sequence: TGCGCCAGCAGCGGGCGGGGTACTAAGGAAAAACTGTTTTTT. Translating it yields CASSGRGTKEKLFF.

CDR3 sequence: CASDGGGDNEQFF. In nucleotides, the CDR3 is TGTGCCAGCGATGGTGGGGGGGACAATGAGCAGTTCTTC. The gene calls are TRBV5-4 and TRBJ2-1; 7 bases match TRBD2. After removal of 7 bases from V and 5 bases from J, the junction contained 6 bases not matched to a gene. CDR1 is SGHNT, CDR2 YYREEE, per germline (reference sequence). The CDR3 contains 13 residues.

The chain couples TRBV5-1 to TRBJ1-3; D might be TRBD1 (5 bases). V lost 1 base to trimming and J lost 4 bases, with 18 bases between them. This CDR3 has 17 amino acids. CDR1 is SGHRS, CDR2 YFSETQ, per germline. The CDR3 nucleotides read TGCGCCAGCAGCTTGCGAGCGGGGGATTGGAAAGGAAACACCATATATTTT. This sequence encodes CASSLRAGDWKGNTIYF.